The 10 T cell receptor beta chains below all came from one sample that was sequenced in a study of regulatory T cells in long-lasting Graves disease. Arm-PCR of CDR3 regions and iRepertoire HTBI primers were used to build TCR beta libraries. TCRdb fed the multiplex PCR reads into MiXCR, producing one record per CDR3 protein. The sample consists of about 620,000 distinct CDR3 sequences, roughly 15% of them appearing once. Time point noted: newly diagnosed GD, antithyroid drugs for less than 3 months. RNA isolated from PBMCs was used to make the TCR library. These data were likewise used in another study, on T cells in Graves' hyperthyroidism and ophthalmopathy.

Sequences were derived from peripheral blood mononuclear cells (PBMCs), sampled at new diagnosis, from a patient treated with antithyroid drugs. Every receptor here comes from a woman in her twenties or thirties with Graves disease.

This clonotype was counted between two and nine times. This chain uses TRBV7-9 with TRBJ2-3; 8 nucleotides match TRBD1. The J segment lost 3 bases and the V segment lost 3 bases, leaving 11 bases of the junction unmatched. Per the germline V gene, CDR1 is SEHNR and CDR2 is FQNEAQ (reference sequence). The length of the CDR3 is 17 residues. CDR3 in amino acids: CASSFRDRLFRTDTQYF. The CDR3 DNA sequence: TGTGCCAGCAGCTTCCGGGACAGGCTGTTTCGAACAGATACGCAGTATTTT.

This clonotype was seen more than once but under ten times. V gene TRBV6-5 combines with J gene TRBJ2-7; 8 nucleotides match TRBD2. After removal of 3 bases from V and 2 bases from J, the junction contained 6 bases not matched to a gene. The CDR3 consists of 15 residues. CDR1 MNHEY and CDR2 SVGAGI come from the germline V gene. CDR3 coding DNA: TGTGCCAGCAGTTATGGAGGAGCGGGGGCCTACGAGCAGTACTTC. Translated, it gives CASSYGGAGAYEQYF.

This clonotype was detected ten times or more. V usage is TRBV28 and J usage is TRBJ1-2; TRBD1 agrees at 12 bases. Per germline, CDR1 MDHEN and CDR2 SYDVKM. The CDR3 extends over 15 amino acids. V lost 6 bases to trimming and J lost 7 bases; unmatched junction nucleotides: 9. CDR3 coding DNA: TGTGCCAGCAGAAGCGCCGGGACAGGGGGCCTTGGCTACACCTTC. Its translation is CASRSAGTGGLGYTF.

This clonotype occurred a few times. The CDR3 region has the DNA TGTGCCAGCAGCTTACAGTTGCGGGTCTCCTACGAGCAGTACTTC. It translates to CASSLQLRVSYEQYF. The rearrangement uses TRBV5-4 and TRBJ2-7; possible D gene TRBD2, 5 bases. Germline V CDR1 and CDR2: SGHNT, YYREEE (reference sequence). The CDR3 is 15 residues long. The germline V and J ends were trimmed by 2 bases and 0 bases, with 12 bases remaining between them.

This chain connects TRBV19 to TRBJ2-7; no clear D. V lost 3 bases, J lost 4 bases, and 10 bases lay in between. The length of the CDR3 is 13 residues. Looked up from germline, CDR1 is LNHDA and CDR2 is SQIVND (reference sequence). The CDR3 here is CASSIGLAYEQYF. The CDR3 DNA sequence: TGTGCCAGTAGTATTGGGTTGGCGTACGAGCAGTACTTC.

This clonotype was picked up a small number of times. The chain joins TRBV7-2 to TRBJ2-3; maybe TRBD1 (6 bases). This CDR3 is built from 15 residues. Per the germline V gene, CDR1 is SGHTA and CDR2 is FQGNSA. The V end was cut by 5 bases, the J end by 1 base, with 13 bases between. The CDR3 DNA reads TGTGCCAGCAGCCCAGGGGTCCACGGCACAGATACGCAGTATTTT. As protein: CASSPGVHGTDTQYF.

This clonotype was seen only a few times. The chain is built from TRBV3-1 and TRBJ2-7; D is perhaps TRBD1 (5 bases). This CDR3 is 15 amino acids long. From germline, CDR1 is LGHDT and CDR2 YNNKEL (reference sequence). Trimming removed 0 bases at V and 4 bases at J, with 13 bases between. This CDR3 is CASSQDPRRGYEQYF. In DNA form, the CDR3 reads TGTGCCAGCAGCCAAGATCCCAGAAGGGGTTACGAGCAGTACTTC.

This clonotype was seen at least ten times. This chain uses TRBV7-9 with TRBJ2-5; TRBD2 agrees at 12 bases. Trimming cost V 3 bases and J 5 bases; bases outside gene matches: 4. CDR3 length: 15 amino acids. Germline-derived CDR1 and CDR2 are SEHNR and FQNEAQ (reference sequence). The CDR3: CASSFLAGGAETQYF. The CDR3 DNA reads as TGTGCCAGCAGCTTTCTAGCGGGAGGGGCGGAGACCCAGTACTTC.

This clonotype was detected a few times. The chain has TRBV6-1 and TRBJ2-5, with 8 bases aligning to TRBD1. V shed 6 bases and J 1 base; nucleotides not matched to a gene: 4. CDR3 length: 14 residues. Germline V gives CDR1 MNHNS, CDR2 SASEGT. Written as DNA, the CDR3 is TGTGCCAGCAGGACCCAGGGGGCCCAAGAGACCCAGTACTTC. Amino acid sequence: CASRTQGAQETQYF.

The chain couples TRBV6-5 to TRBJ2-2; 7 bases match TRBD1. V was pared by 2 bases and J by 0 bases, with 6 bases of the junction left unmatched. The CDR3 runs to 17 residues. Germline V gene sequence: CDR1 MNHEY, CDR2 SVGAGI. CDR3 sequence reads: CASSYATGVANTGELFF. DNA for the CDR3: TGTGCCAGCAGTTACGCAACAGGGGTCGCGAACACCGGGGAGCTGTTTTTT.